Reported below is one TCR beta chain. Its matching antigen is unknown. This sample was included in a study of blood T cells in healthy people across ages. General observations from the study: It was the long-lived donors that had more naive CD4+ cells and higher diversity than aged donors.

Through a sample-barcoded 5' primer and a J-beta primer mix, a second PCR was run for 7 to 11 cycles. Tags on each cDNA molecule came from a template-switch adaptor with 12 random nucleotides. TCRdb passed the 5' RACE reads through MiXCR, listing each CDR3 protein once. The table lists about 1 million distinct CDR3 sequences, almost 25% of them singletons, with about 0.72% in the top ten. V shed 2 bases and J shed 2 bases, with 12 bases lying between them. There are 15 residues in the CDR3. Germline values: CDR1 DFQATT, CDR2 SNEGSKA (reference sequence). The same specimen was also included in a second study, on T cells of mothers and their children. Per that study: Reads recorded for TCR beta CDR3 numbered over 10 million per mother and about 3 million per child.

This TCR was sampled from a girl aged 2 to 9 in good health. This chain links TRBV20-1 with TRBJ2-2; tentatively, D is TRBD1 (6 bases). Sequencing was carried out using blood. The CDR3 DNA follows: TGCAGTGCTAGACCAGGACAGAAAAACACCGGGGAGCTGTTTTTT. Residues: CSARPGQKNTGELFF.